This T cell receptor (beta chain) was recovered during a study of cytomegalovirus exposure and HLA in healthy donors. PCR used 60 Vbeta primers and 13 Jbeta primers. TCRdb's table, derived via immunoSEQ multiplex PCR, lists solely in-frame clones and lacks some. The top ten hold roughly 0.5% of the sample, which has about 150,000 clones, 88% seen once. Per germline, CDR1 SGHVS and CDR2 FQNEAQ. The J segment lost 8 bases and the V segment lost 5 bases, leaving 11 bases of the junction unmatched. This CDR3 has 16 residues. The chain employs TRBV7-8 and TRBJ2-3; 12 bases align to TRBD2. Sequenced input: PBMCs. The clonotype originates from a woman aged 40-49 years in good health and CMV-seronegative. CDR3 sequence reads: CASSPRLAGDLATQYF. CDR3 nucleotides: TGTGCCAGCAGCCCTCGACTAGCGGGAGATCTCGCTACGCAGTATTTT.